The 17 T cell receptor beta chains below come from one sample, sequenced in a study of T cells in Graves' hyperthyroidism and ophthalmopathy. From RNA transcripts, TCR beta CDR3 regions were amplified. HTBI primers drove first-round RT-PCR of the TCR CDR3. TCRdb re-analysed the multiplex PCR reads in MiXCR, keeping a single row per CDR3 protein. The sample records about 55,000 distinct CDR3 sequences, about 53% being singletons. Sequencing used blood. The receptors originated from an older woman with Graves' ophthalmopathy.

Comment on this clonotype: A junction boundary mismatches the germline segment, possibly from a read error. This chain joins TRBV7-9 and TRBJ1-4; D is perhaps TRBD1 (5 bases). The length of the CDR3 is 21 residues. Per germline, CDR1 SEHNR and CDR2 FQNEAQ (reference sequence). This CDR3 is CAGSLVLLWAEGMVPNEKLFF. The CDR3 DNA is TGTGCCGGCAGCTTGGTCCTCCTATGGGCCGAGGGGATGGTGCCTAATGAAAAACTGTTTTTT.

Comment on this clonotype: This CDR3 is missing its conserved last phenylalanine or tryptophan, likely due to a read error. V and J are TRBV5-1 and TRBJ1-1; 7 nucleotides align to TRBD1. Germline loops: CDR1 SGHRS, CDR2 YFSETQ. The CDR3 is 16 residues long. After removal of 1 base from V and 4 bases from J, the junction contained 10 bases not matched to a gene. The CDR3 spells CASSLSQGGGGTEAFL. CDR3 DNA sequence: TGCGCCAGCAGCTTGAGCCAGGGGGGGGGGGGCACTGAAGCTTTCTTG.

The chain joins TRBV5-6 to TRBJ1-2, with D unresolved. CDR1 is SGHDT, CDR2 YYEEEE, per germline. V was cut by 3 bases and J by 4 bases, with 13 bases left in between. The CDR3 is made up of 14 amino acids. CDR3 protein: CASSSERPGYGYTF. CDR3 coding DNA: TGTGCCAGCAGCTCGGAAAGACCAGGCTATGGCTACACCTTC.

This clonotype was counted between two and nine times. The V gene is TRBV20-1, the J gene TRBJ2-5, with D hard to call. Germline V lookup: CDR1 DFQATT, CDR2 SNEGSKA (reference sequence). V lost 0 bases and J 8 bases, leaving 1 base between the germline ends. CDR3 length equals 9 residues. CDR3: CSARDTQYF. DNA of the CDR3: TGCAGTGCTAGAGATACCCAGTACTTC.

This clonotype was counted ten times or more. This chain joins TRBV10-3 and TRBJ1-1, with no clear D. V lost 0 bases to trimming and J lost 1 base, with 12 bases between them. The germline CDR1 and CDR2 sequences are ENHRY and SYGVKD. The CDR3 runs 16 residues. CDR3 DNA: TGTGCCATCAGTGAGTCATGGGGAACACGGAACACTGAAGCTTTCTTT. Its protein is CAISESWGTRNTEAFF.

This clonotype occurred a few times. A much more abundant neighbour one base away suggests this may be a read error. The chain links TRBV28 to TRBJ2-5, with 7 bases matching TRBD1. This CDR3 region has 16 residues. Losses at the gene ends were 5 bases for V and 2 bases for J; bases not matched to a gene: 11. Germline CDR1 MDHEN, CDR2 SYDVKM. CDR3 amino acids: CASSAVWDSNQETQYF. The CDR3 nucleotides read TGTGCCAGCAGTGCGGTGTGGGACAGCAATCAAGAGACCCAGTACTTC.

Many counts were recorded for this clonotype. This chain links TRBV28 with TRBJ1-3, with TRBD1 matching over 7 bases. CDR1 is MDHEN, CDR2 SYDVKM, per germline. Trimming took 3 bases from V and 8 from J; bases not matched to a gene: 7. The length of the CDR3 is 14 residues. The CDR3 DNA is TGTGCCAGCAGTTTTGACAGGGAAGTAGACACCATATATTTT. Protein product: CASSFDREVDTIYF.

This rearrangement joins TRBV20-1 to TRBJ2-7, with 7 bases aligning to TRBD2. In germline, CDR1 is DFQATT, CDR2 SNEGSKA (reference sequence). The CDR3 spans 11 residues. The J segment lost 7 bases and the V segment lost 6 bases, leaving 6 bases of the junction unmatched. The CDR3 DNA sequence: TGCAGTGCCCCGAGGGAGGGTGAGCAGTACTTC. Its translation is CSAPREGEQYF.

As for this clonotype: As the CDR3 is not closed by the conserved phenylalanine or tryptophan, this likely results from a read error. No DNA is shown, since the ends of the CDR3 on it are uncertain; the CDR3 is the one TCRdb lists. This chain joins TRBV15 and TRBJ2-6. The V gene's germline CDR1 is LNHNV and CDR2 YYDKDF (reference sequence). 17 amino acids form the CDR3, both terminal residues included. The chain's CDR3 is CATSAGDSSSGANVLVL.

This clonotype was seen ten or more times. The chain carries TRBV9 and TRBJ2-1; the match to TRBD2 covers 10 bases. The CDR3 is made up of 18 amino acids. Per germline, CDR1 SGDLS and CDR2 YYNGEE. Trimming removed 0 bases from V and 3 bases from J; junction bases left unmatched: 9. The CDR3 loop reads CASSVGSSGRWDYNEQFF. In DNA, the CDR3 is TGTGCCAGCAGCGTAGGATCTAGCGGGAGATGGGACTACAATGAGCAGTTCTTC.

The chain recombines TRBV24-1 with TRBJ2-3; 10 positions match TRBD2. CDR3 length: 17 residues. Trimming cost V 9 bases and J 0 bases; bases outside gene matches: 11. CDR1 and CDR2 from the germline V gene are KGHDR and SFDVKD. CDR3 bases: TGTGCCACCGAGCAGGGCTTGACTAGCGGGAGCACAGATACGCAGTATTTT. Translated: CATEQGLTSGSTDTQYF.

This clonotype came up many times. This chain connects TRBV5-1 to TRBJ2-4, with 9 bases lining up with TRBD1. Losses at the gene ends were 4 bases for V and 5 bases for J; bases not matched to a gene: 4. The CDR3 covers 14 residues. Looked up from germline, CDR1 is SGHRS and CDR2 is YFSETQ. Written as DNA, the CDR3 is TGCGCCAGCAGCACCCGACAGGGGGAAAACATTCAGTACTTC. It translates to CASSTRQGENIQYF.

This clonotype was seen a few times. J is TRBJ2-5 and V is TRBV2; D is perhaps TRBD1 (7 bases). CDR1 is SNHLY, CDR2 FYNNEI, per germline. V shed 11 bases and J shed 2 bases, with 12 bases lying between them. The CDR3 loop spans 12 amino acids. CDR3 sequence (DNA): TGTGCCGGAGGGACAGATCAAGAGACCCAGTACTTC. It specifies CAGGTDQETQYF. Together with reference TRBV2 and TRBJ2-5, the CDR3 gives the full variable domain: EPEVTQTPSHQVTQMGQEVILRCVPISNHLYFYWYRQILGQKVEFLVSFYNNEISEKSEIFDDQFSVERPDGSNFTLKIRSTKLEDSAMYFCAGGTDQETQYFGPGTRLLVL.

The rearrangement uses TRBV4-2 and TRBJ2-1; tentatively, D is TRBD1 (6 bases). Germline V gene sequence: CDR1 LGHNA, CDR2 YNFKEQ. V lost 4 bases and J lost 7, with 20 bases in between. CDR3 length: 16 residues. In DNA form, the CDR3 reads TGTGCCAGCAGCCGAGAAGCACAGGGAAACGATAATGAGCAGTTCTTC. Encoded protein: CASSREAQGNDNEQFF.

The chain links TRBV5-6 to TRBJ1-2, with 9 bases that match TRBD1. The CDR3 spans 11 residues. V trimming: 6 bases; J trimming: 12 bases; junction bases outside the gene matches: 6. Germline V gene lookup returns CDR1 SGHDT and CDR2 YYEEEE. The CDR3 nucleotides read TGTGCCAGCACCCAGACAGGGGGAAACACCTTC. It yields the protein CASTQTGGNTF. Together with reference TRBV5-6 and TRBJ1-2, the CDR3 gives the full variable domain: DAGVTQSPTHLIKTRGQQVTLRCSPKSGHDTVSWYQQALGQGPQFIFQYYEEEERQRGNFPDRFSGHQFPNYSSELNVNALLLGDSALYLCASTQTGGNTFGSGTRLTVV.

This clonotype was seen at least ten times. The chain combines TRBV5-8 with TRBJ1-2; no clear D. Trimming shortened V by 4 bases and J by 5 bases, and 15 bases separated the two germline ends. Germline V gene lookup returns CDR1 SGHTS and CDR2 YDEGEE. The CDR3 sequence is 14 residues long. The CDR3 loop reads CASSPEIVLYGYTF. The DNA for the CDR3 is TGTGCCAGCAGCCCAGAAATAGTGCTATATGGCTACACCTTC.

The chain combines TRBV20-1 with TRBJ1-5, with TRBD1 as a possible D gene (6 bases). In germline, CDR1 is DFQATT, CDR2 SNEGSKA (reference sequence). V lost 0 bases and J 6 bases, leaving 21 bases between the germline ends. This CDR3 has 17 residues. CDR3 loop: CSARDQRGDLFGQPQHF. DNA for the CDR3: TGCAGTGCTAGAGATCAGAGGGGGGACCTATTTGGTCAGCCCCAGCATTTT.